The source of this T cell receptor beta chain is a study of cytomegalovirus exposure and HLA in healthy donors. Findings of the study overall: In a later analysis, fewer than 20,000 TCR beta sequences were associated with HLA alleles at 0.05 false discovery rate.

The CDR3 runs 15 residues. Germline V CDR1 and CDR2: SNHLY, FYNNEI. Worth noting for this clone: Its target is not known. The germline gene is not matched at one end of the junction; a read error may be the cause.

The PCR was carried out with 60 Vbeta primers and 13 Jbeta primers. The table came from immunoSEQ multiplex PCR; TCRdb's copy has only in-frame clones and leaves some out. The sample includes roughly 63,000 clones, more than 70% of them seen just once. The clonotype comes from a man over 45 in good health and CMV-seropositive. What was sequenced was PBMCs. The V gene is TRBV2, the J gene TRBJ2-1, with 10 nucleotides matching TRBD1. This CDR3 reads CATSPGGTGANEQFF. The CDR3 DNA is TGTGCCACCAGTCCTGGCGGGACAGGGGCCAATGAGCAGTTCTTC.